This TCR beta chain was captured in a study of blood T cells in healthy people across ages. Donor samples were obtained from healthy Caucasian individuals from Russia, aged about 6 to 95. It was with a sample-barcoded 5' primer and a J-beta primer mix that a second PCR of roughly 7 to 12 cycles was run. Each CDR3 protein gets one entry after TCRdb re-called the 5' RACE reads with MiXCR. Of fewer than 800,000 distinct CDR3 sequences in the sample, 20% to 30% are singletons; the top ten hold more than 8.5%. Only a few counts were recorded for this clonotype. The same data also contributed to another study, on T cells of mothers and their children. In that study: A handful of children and their three healthy Caucasian mothers were the donors.

The sequenced material came from blood. This sequence originates from a boy younger than 18 in good health.

In DNA, the CDR3 is TGCGCCACTAGATTGGACCGCAATTCCTACGAGCAGTACTTC. It specifies CATRLDRNSYEQYF. This sequence joins TRBV5-1 and TRBJ2-5; D ambiguous. The DNA matches TRBJ2-7 better at its end, which makes the J call doubtful. The CDR3 sequence is 14 residues long. The germline CDR1 and CDR2 sequences are SGHRS and YFSETQ.